A single sample is the source of the 15 T cell receptor beta chains below, sequenced in a study of OX40 agonist ivuxolimab in advanced cancers. The repertoire was sequenced with immunoSEQ multiplex PCR; TCRdb's copy has only in-frame clones and lacks some. The sample shows approximately 64,000 clones, about 82% of them seen only once. The material was CD4+ or CD8+ T cells sorted from blood, obtained in a trial of the OX40 agonist ivuxolimab. The receptors were gathered from an adult with an advanced solid tumor such as melanoma, head and neck, liver or kidney cancer.

The chain joins TRBV27 to TRBJ2-7; TRBD1 matches 12 bases. The CDR3 runs to 15 residues. Germline V lookup: CDR1 MNHEY, CDR2 SMNVEV (reference sequence). Trimming at V came to 6 bases and at J to 3 bases, leaving 6 bases not matched to a gene. The CDR3 here is CASSYGTGGFYEQYF. DNA of the CDR3: TGTGCCAGCAGCTACGGGACAGGGGGCTTCTACGAGCAGTACTTC.

The chain employs TRBV6-1 and TRBJ2-1; 11 bases map to TRBD2. The V gene's germline CDR1 is MNHNS and CDR2 SASEGT. CDR3 length: 15 amino acids. J gave up 4 bases and V 4 bases, and 3 bases lay outside the gene matches. CDR3 loop: CASSAGLAEYNEQFF. The DNA of the CDR3 is TGTGCCAGCAGTGCGGGACTAGCGGAGTACAATGAGCAGTTCTTC.

This CDR3 is CAIDRGRDTGELFF. CDR3 coding DNA: TGTGCCATCGACAGGGGGCGTGACACCGGGGAGCTGTTTTTT. The chain uses TRBV2 and TRBJ2-2, with TRBD1 matching 10 bases. The V and J ends lost 10 bases and 3 bases, in that order; junction bases with no gene match: 5. The CDR3 is 14 residues long. CDR1 is SNHLY, CDR2 FYNNEI, per germline.

The V and J genes are TRBV5-6 and TRBJ2-7; maybe TRBD1 (5 bases). CDR1 SGHDT and CDR2 YYEEEE come from the germline V gene. V lost 0 bases and J lost 2, with 15 bases in between. The CDR3 runs to 16 residues. The DNA for the CDR3 is TGTGCCAGCAGCTTGGCTGGCCAGGGCAAGGCCTACGAGCAGTACTTC. Encoded protein: CASSLAGQGKAYEQYF.

The DNA of the CDR3 is TGCGCCAGCAGCCAGAGACTAGCGGACCAAGAGACCCAGTACTTC. Translated: CASSQRLADQETQYF. V gene TRBV4-1 combines with J gene TRBJ2-5; the match to TRBD2 covers 9 bases. The germline V gene has CDR1 MGHRA and CDR2 YSYEKL. V was clipped by 3 bases and J by 0 bases; unmatched bases: 2. The CDR3 runs 15 residues.

The genes are TRBV5-1 and TRBJ2-5, with 7 bases lining up with TRBD1. With 1 base clipped from V and 7 bases from J, the junction kept 10 bases outside the gene matches. Germline V gene data show CDR1 as SGHRS and CDR2 as YFSETQ. CDR3 length: 15 amino acids. CDR3 sequence: CASSLMGQPGGTQYF. CDR3 nucleotide sequence: TGCGCCAGCAGCTTGATGGGACAGCCTGGAGGGACCCAGTACTTC.

The V and J genes are TRBV9 and TRBJ2-3; weak D call: TRBD1 (5 bases). CDR1 is SGDLS, CDR2 YYNGEE, per germline. V gave up 0 bases and J gave up 0 bases, with 8 bases separating them. There are 15 residues in the CDR3. The CDR3 DNA sequence: TGTGCCAGCAGCGTAGGGGGCTTTAGCACAGATACGCAGTATTTT. Translated: CASSVGGFSTDTQYF.

This chain uses TRBV7-2 with TRBJ2-7; 7 bases line up with TRBD1. The CDR3 contains 15 residues. Germline CDR1 is SGHTA and CDR2 is FQGNSA. With 5 bases clipped from V and 0 bases from J, the junction kept 7 bases outside the gene matches. CDR3 DNA: TGTGCCAGCAGCATGCCGGGACAGAGCTCCTACGAGCAGTACTTC. It translates to CASSMPGQSSYEQYF.

V gene TRBV7-2 combines with J gene TRBJ2-7; D is undetermined. Trimming took 0 bases from V and 6 from J, leaving 6 bases between them. Germline loops: CDR1 SGHTA, CDR2 FQGNSA. CDR3 length: 12 residues. DNA of the CDR3: TGTGCCAGCAGCTTAGCCGTAGGCGAGCAGTACTTC. Protein sequence: CASSLAVGEQYF.

The V and J genes are TRBV28 and TRBJ2-1, with TRBD2 matching 10 bases. CDR3 length: 17 amino acids. Germline V lookup: CDR1 MDHEN, CDR2 SYDVKM. With 3 bases clipped from V and 6 bases from J, the junction kept 11 bases outside the gene matches. The CDR3 region is CASSLPPSAGGRNEQFF. In DNA form, the CDR3 reads TGTGCCAGCAGTTTGCCCCCCTCAGCGGGAGGGCGCAATGAGCAGTTCTTC.

This clone came up once. The V and J genes are TRBV4-1 and TRBJ2-7; TRBD1 might be the D (5 bases). Germline assignment: CDR1 MGHRA and CDR2 YSYEKL. V dropped 4 bases and J dropped 2 bases, with 15 bases sitting between them. The CDR3 contains 15 residues. The CDR3 bases are TGCGCCAGCAGCCCGTCAAGGGGCTCAACCTACGAGCAGTACTTC. It encodes CASSPSRGSTYEQYF.

As regards this clone: The germline gene is not matched at one end of the junction; a read error may be the cause. The genes are TRBV7-7 and TRBJ2-1; D unresolved. CDR3 length: 14 amino acids. Germline CDR1 and CDR2: SSHAT and FNYEAQ (reference sequence). CDR3 protein: CASSFIVRPSEQFF. The DNA of the CDR3 is TGTGCTAGCAGCTTTATAGTCCGTCCTAGTGAGCAGTTCTTC.

This rearrangement joins TRBV10-3 to TRBJ2-7; 9 nucleotides match TRBD2. Trimming at V came to 4 bases and at J to 4 bases, leaving 11 bases not matched to a gene. The CDR3 sequence is 16 residues long. In germline, CDR1 is ENHRY, CDR2 SYGVKD. CDR3 nucleotides: TGTGCCATCAGTGTATCTAGCGGGAATGGTGAATACGAGCAGTACTTC. Its protein product is CAISVSSGNGEYEQYF.

A remark on this clone: Relative to the germline gene, one junction end is altered; a read error may explain this. The genes are TRBV18 and TRBJ2-5; unclear D gene. The CDR3 extends over 13 amino acids. CDR1 is KGHSH, CDR2 LQKENI, per germline. CDR3 sequence (DNA): TGTGCCAGCTCACCACAACGGCAAGAGGCCCAGTACTTC. Translated, it gives CASSPQRQEAQYF.

V gene TRBV7-9 combines with J gene TRBJ1-1; D is unclear. Germline-derived CDR1 and CDR2 are SEHNR and FQNEAQ (reference sequence). V lost 3 bases to trimming and J lost 1 base, with 6 bases between them. The CDR3 consists of 13 residues. For the CDR3, the DNA is TGTGCCAGCAGCTTTAGACGGAACACTGAAGCTTTCTTT. Translation gives CASSFRRNTEAFF. Based on the CDR3 plus reference TRBV7-9 and TRBJ1-1, the full variable domain is DTGVSQNPRHKITKRGQNVTFRCDPISEHNRLYWYRQTLGQGPEFLTYFQNEAQLEKSRLLSDRFSAERPKGSFSTLEIQRTEQGDSAMYLCASSFRRNTEAFFGQGTRLTVV.